Following are 20 T cell receptor beta chains from one sample sequenced in a study of blood T cell repertoires in COVID-19. Assay used: immunoSEQ multiplex PCR; TCRdb lists only in-frame clones, some missing. This table holds 300,000 or so clones, roughly 87% found once. The sample consisted of peripheral blood. The receptors here all came from a man aged 50-60 years with active or convalescent COVID-19.

The chain is built from TRBV28 and TRBJ1-6; 10 bases agree with TRBD1. This CDR3 is built from 15 residues. Trimming removed 7 bases from V and 5 bases from J; junction bases left unmatched: 5. The germline CDR1 and CDR2 sequences are MDHEN and SYDVKM. CDR3 region: CASTTGTGDNSPLHF. CDR3 bases: TGTGCCAGCACGACCGGGACAGGGGATAATTCACCCCTCCACTTT. The full variable domain, in which reference TRBV28 and TRBJ1-6 provide the parts outside the CDR3, is DVKVTQSSRYLVKRTGEKVFLECVQDMDHENMFWYRQDPGLGLRLIYFSYDVKMKEKGDIPEGYSVSREKKERFSLILESASTNQTSMYLCASTTGTGDNSPLHFGNGTRLTVT.

The CDR3 nucleotides are TGTGCCAGCAGCGGACTAGGACGGCAGTTCTTC. Amino acid sequence: CASSGLGRQFF. This chain uses TRBV2 with TRBJ2-1; 7 positions match TRBD2. Germline CDR1 reads SNHLY; CDR2 reads FYNNEI. The CDR3 is 11 amino acids. Trimming at V came to 6 bases and at J to 12 bases, leaving 5 bases not matched to a gene.

The CDR3 region has the DNA TGCAGCGTTGAAGCACAGGGGGACACTGAAGCTTTCTTT. It translates to CSVEAQGDTEAFF. V gene TRBV29-1 combines with J gene TRBJ1-1, with 8 bases fitting TRBD1. Germline V gives CDR1 SQVTM, CDR2 ANQGSEA. J was trimmed by 3 bases and V by 1 base; bases with no gene match: 1. The CDR3 is made up of 13 amino acids.

J is TRBJ1-2 and V is TRBV6-5; 7 positions agree with TRBD1. Germline values: CDR1 MNHEY, CDR2 SVGAGI. The CDR3 spans 12 residues. Trimming took 5 bases from V and 3 from J; bases not matched to a gene: 0. CDR3: CASSTGDYGYTF. The DNA for the CDR3 is TGTGCCAGCAGTACAGGGGACTATGGCTACACCTTC.

This chain uses TRBV10-3 with TRBJ2-3; the D gene is possibly TRBD2 (7 bases). The germline CDR1 and CDR2 sequences are ENHRY and SYGVKD. The CDR3 runs to 16 residues. V shed 0 bases and J shed 3 bases, with 13 bases lying between them. CDR3: CAISESTGGATDTQYF. The CDR3 DNA sequence: TGTGCCATCAGTGAGTCGACGGGGGGCGCAACAGATACGCAGTATTTT.

This sequence joins TRBV19 and TRBJ2-7, with D maybe TRBD1 (6 bases). Germline CDR1 is LNHDA and CDR2 is SQIVND (reference sequence). The CDR3 is 14 amino acids. Trimming stripped 4 bases from V and 3 bases from J, with 13 bases between. The CDR3 sequence is CASSNGTLNYEQYF. The CDR3 DNA is TGTGCCAGTAGTAACGGGACACTTAACTACGAGCAGTACTTC.

This chain uses TRBV7-3 with TRBJ2-3; TRBD2 aligns across 12 bases. Per germline, CDR1 SGHTA and CDR2 FQGTGA. V lost 5 bases to trimming and J lost 3 bases; unmatched junction nucleotides: 6. The CDR3 runs to 16 residues. In DNA form, the CDR3 reads TGTGCCAGCAGCCCCGGACTAGCGGGAAGGACAGATACGCAGTATTTT. Amino acid sequence: CASSPGLAGRTDTQYF.

The chain recombines TRBV28 with TRBJ1-6; D perhaps matches TRBD1 (5 bases). Deletions cut 7 bases from V and 9 bases from J, with 10 bases between. Germline V CDR1 and CDR2: MDHEN, SYDVKM. This CDR3 is 12 amino acids long. Here the CDR3 reads CASTSGFSPLHF. Here the CDR3 DNA reads TGTGCCAGCACGTCAGGGTTTTCACCCCTCCACTTT.

This clone was counted a single time. V and J are TRBV7-3 and TRBJ2-1, with TRBD1 as a possible D gene (7 bases). CDR1 SGHTA and CDR2 FQGTGA come from the germline V gene. This CDR3 has 15 residues. Trimming took 5 bases from V and 3 from J, leaving 14 bases between them. CDR3 coding DNA: TGTGCCAGCAGCACCCAGGGGGGAGGCTACAATGAGCAGTTCTTC. Its translation is CASSTQGGGYNEQFF.

The chain has TRBV19 and TRBJ2-7; 9 nucleotides agree with TRBD1. The CDR3 is 15 amino acids. The junction had 8 bases not matched to a gene; V was cut back by 5 bases and J by 3 bases. CDR1 and CDR2 from the germline V gene are LNHDA and SQIVND (reference sequence). The CDR3 loop is CASSPRPGQGYEQYF. The CDR3 DNA reads as TGTGCCAGTAGTCCCAGACCGGGACAGGGCTACGAGCAGTACTTC.

The genes are TRBV28 and TRBJ1-2; TRBD1 matches 11 bases. The CDR3 extends over 14 amino acids. Trimming took 2 bases from V and 7 from J; bases not matched to a gene: 3. Germline loops: CDR1 MDHEN, CDR2 SYDVKM. The CDR3 loop is CASSLGTGGRGYTF. CDR3 DNA: TGTGCCAGCAGTTTAGGGACAGGGGGACGTGGCTACACCTTC.

The rearrangement uses TRBV7-9 and TRBJ1-2, with D tentatively TRBD1 (5 bases). The CDR3 has 14 residues. The V end was cut by 2 bases, the J end by 1 base, with 8 bases between. The germline gives CDR1 SEHNR, CDR2 FQNEAQ (reference sequence). The CDR3 DNA is TGTGCCAGCAGCTTACAAGGGGATAACTATGGCTACACCTTC. It codes for CASSLQGDNYGYTF. The variable domain in full, with the rest retrieved from reference TRBV7-9 and TRBJ1-2, is DTGVSQNPRHKITKRGQNVTFRCDPISEHNRLYWYRQTLGQGPEFLTYFQNEAQLEKSRLLSDRFSAERPKGSFSTLEIQRTEQGDSAMYLCASSLQGDNYGYTFGSGTRLTVV.

The genes are TRBV29-1 and TRBJ2-1; tentatively, D is TRBD1 (5 bases). Per germline, CDR1 SQVTM and CDR2 ANQGSEA. The CDR3 length is 12 residues. V shed 5 bases and J shed 6 bases, with 11 bases lying between them. In DNA, the CDR3 is TGCAGCGTTCGCAGGGTTGGCAATGAGCAGTTCTTC. Its translation is CSVRRVGNEQFF.

This clone was detected only a few times. This rearrangement joins TRBV4-2 to TRBJ2-1; the D gene is possibly TRBD2 (6 bases). V lost 4 bases and J 8 bases, leaving 15 bases between the germline ends. Germline V gene lookup returns CDR1 LGHNA and CDR2 YNFKEQ. CDR3 size: 14 residues. CDR3 nucleotides: TGTGCCAGCAGCCCGGGACTGCGGGTGGATGAGCAGTTCTTC. Its protein product is CASSPGLRVDEQFF.

The chain links TRBV20-1 to TRBJ2-5; D gene unclear. CDR3 length: 11 amino acids. V was trimmed by 4 bases and J by 7 bases, leaving 10 bases between them. Germline V gives CDR1 DFQATT, CDR2 SNEGSKA (reference sequence). The CDR3 loop is CSANPGLTQYF. The CDR3 DNA follows: TGCAGTGCTAATCCCGGTTTGACCCAGTACTTC.

The chain carries TRBV29-1 and TRBJ2-3, with TRBD2 identical over 14 bases. CDR1 is SQVTM, CDR2 ANQGSEA, per germline. CDR3 size: 15 residues. V trimming: 7 bases; J trimming: 2 bases; junction bases outside the gene matches: 5. In DNA form, the CDR3 reads TGCAGCGCTGGGGGACTAGCGGGAGCCACAGATACGCAGTATTTT. It encodes CSAGGLAGATDTQYF.

This chain connects TRBV29-1 to TRBJ1-4; 7 bases agree with TRBD1. Germline CDR1 and CDR2: SQVTM and ANQGSEA. Germline trimming cut 6 bases from V and 3 bases from J; bases unmatched to any gene: 22. This CDR3 has 19 residues. The CDR3 here is CSVSKGTTGIPLPNEKLFF. CDR3 nucleotides: TGCAGCGTCAGCAAAGGGACGACAGGGATCCCCCTTCCTAATGAAAAACTGTTTTTT.

The chain recombines TRBV19 with TRBJ2-2, with D perhaps matching TRBD1 (7 bases). CDR1 is LNHDA, CDR2 SQIVND, per germline (reference sequence). The CDR3 totals 15 residues. Trimming removed 6 bases at V and 2 bases at J, with 13 bases between. The CDR3 spells CASRAGQTNTGELFF. The CDR3 region has the DNA TGTGCCAGTAGGGCGGGACAGACCAACACCGGGGAGCTGTTTTTT.

The chain combines TRBV2 with TRBJ2-3; D might be TRBD1 (6 bases). This CDR3 has 13 amino acids. Per germline, CDR1 SNHLY and CDR2 FYNNEI. V lost 5 bases and J 4 bases, leaving 10 bases between the germline ends. CDR3 loop: CASSSTGPDTQYF. The CDR3 region has the DNA TGTGCCAGCAGTTCAACAGGGCCAGATACGCAGTATTTT.

V and J are TRBV29-1 and TRBJ1-1, with 8 nucleotides matching TRBD1. CDR3 length equals 13 residues. CDR1 is SQVTM and CDR2 is ANQGSEA in the germline V gene. V shed 6 bases and J 3 bases; nucleotides not matched to a gene: 6. The CDR3 DNA is TGCAGCGTGACTCAGGGGGCATACACTGAAGCTTTCTTT. It translates to CSVTQGAYTEAFF.